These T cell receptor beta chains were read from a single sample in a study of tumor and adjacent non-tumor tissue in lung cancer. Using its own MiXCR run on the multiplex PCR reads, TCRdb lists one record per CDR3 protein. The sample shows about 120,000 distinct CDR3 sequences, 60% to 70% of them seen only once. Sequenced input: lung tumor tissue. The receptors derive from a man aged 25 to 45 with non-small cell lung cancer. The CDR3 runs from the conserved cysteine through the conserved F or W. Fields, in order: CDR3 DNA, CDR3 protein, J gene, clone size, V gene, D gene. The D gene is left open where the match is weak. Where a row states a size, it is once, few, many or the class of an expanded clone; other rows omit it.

cdr3_nt: TGCGCCGGCAGCCAAGGACTAGCGAGGCCCGATCAGTACTTC
cdr3_aa: CAGSQGLARPDQYF
j_call: TRBJ2-7
clone_size: NA
v_call: TRBV4-1
d_call: TRBD2

cdr3_nt: TGCAGTGTTAGAGCAATGGGCTCTGGGGCCAACGTCCTAGCTTTC
cdr3_aa: CSVRAMGSGANVLAF
j_call: TRBJ2-6
clone_size: NA
v_call: TRBV20-1
d_call: NA

cdr3_nt: TGTAGCAGCAGACCTATCGGGACAGGTGGCTACACCTTC
cdr3_aa: CSSRPIGTGGYTF
j_call: TRBJ1-2
clone_size: NA
v_call: TRBV6-5
d_call: TRBD1

cdr3_nt: TGTGCCAGCAGCTTGGGTGGGGCCCGATATGAAAAAGTGTTTTTT
cdr3_aa: CASSLGGARYEKVFF
j_call: TRBJ1-4
clone_size: once
v_call: TRBV5-4
d_call: NA

cdr3_nt: TGTGCCAGCAGCTCTAGCGGGGAGAACACAGATACGCAGTATTTT
cdr3_aa: CASSSSGENTDTQYF
j_call: TRBJ2-3
clone_size: NA
v_call: TRBV5-6
d_call: TRBD2

cdr3_nt: TGCGCCAGCAGCCAGGCCTCGGGCCGGGAGCTGTTTTTT
cdr3_aa: CASSQASGRELFF
j_call: TRBJ2-2
clone_size: NA
v_call: TRBV5-1
d_call: NA

cdr3_nt: TGTGCCAGCAGTTCGGGACAGGGAGCTGAAAAACTGTTTTTT
cdr3_aa: CASSSGQGAEKLFF
j_call: TRBJ1-4
clone_size: NA
v_call: TRBV12-3/TRBV12-4
d_call: TRBD1

cdr3_nt: TGTGCCAGCAGCTCAGCGGAACAGCCTAATGAAAAACTGTTTTTT
cdr3_aa: CASSSAEQPNEKLFF
j_call: TRBJ1-4
clone_size: NA
v_call: TRBV11-2
d_call: NA

cdr3_nt: TGTGCCAGCAGCCAGACCGGGGAAAAACTGTTTTTT
cdr3_aa: CASSQTGEKLFF
j_call: TRBJ1-4
clone_size: NA
v_call: TRBV11-1
d_call: NA

cdr3_nt: TGTGCCAGCAACAAACGGGAAGGGGGAACCAATCAGCCCCAGCATTTT
cdr3_aa: CASNKREGGTNQPQHF
j_call: TRBJ1-5
clone_size: NA
v_call: TRBV12-3/TRBV12-4
d_call: NA

cdr3_nt: TGTGCCATCAATGCCGACAGGAACTATGGCTACACCTTC
cdr3_aa: CAINADRNYGYTF
j_call: TRBJ1-2
clone_size: NA
v_call: TRBV10-3
d_call: NA

cdr3_nt: TGTGCCAGCGCCCTCCCGGGAGGAACAGATACGCAGTATTTT
cdr3_aa: CASALPGGTDTQYF
j_call: TRBJ2-3
clone_size: NA
v_call: TRBV11-2
d_call: TRBD2

cdr3_nt: TGCGCCAGCAGCTTGGTGGGACAGTTCACAGATACGCAGTATTTT
cdr3_aa: CASSLVGQFTDTQYF
j_call: TRBJ2-3
clone_size: many
v_call: TRBV5-1
d_call: TRBD1

cdr3_nt: TGTGCCAGCAGTTACTCCCATCAGAACCGCGGGGGCCGGGGGGGTGGGCAGTTCTTC
cdr3_aa: CASSYSHQNRGGRGGGQFF
j_call: TRBJ2-1
clone_size: NA
v_call: TRBV6-6
d_call: TRBD2

cdr3_nt: TGTGCCACCAGTGATTCCTTGCTAACGGGAGTCACGGAAGAGCAGTTCTTC
cdr3_aa: CATSDSLLTGVTEEQFF
j_call: TRBJ2-1
clone_size: once
v_call: TRBV24-1
d_call: NA

cdr3_nt: TGTGCCAGCAGTTACTCGGGGACAGGCGGATATGGCTACACCTTC
cdr3_aa: CASSYSGTGGYGYTF
j_call: TRBJ1-2
clone_size: NA
v_call: TRBV6-5
d_call: TRBD1

cdr3_nt: TGTGCCAGCAGCTTGAACAGGGGGGAGACCCGGTATTTC
cdr3_aa: CASSLNRGETRYF
j_call: TRBJ2-5
clone_size: NA
v_call: TRBV11-2
d_call: TRBD1

cdr3_nt: TGTGCCAGCAGCCCAGGGGAGCGGGATTACAATGAGCAGTTCTTC
cdr3_aa: CASSPGERDYNEQFF
j_call: TRBJ2-1
clone_size: few
v_call: TRBV21-1
d_call: NA

cdr3_nt: TGCAGTGCTAGAGGACGGTCTAGCGGGATGAGGGGTGACCAGTTCTTC
cdr3_aa: CSARGRSSGMRGDQFF
j_call: TRBJ2-1
clone_size: NA
v_call: TRBV20-1
d_call: TRBD2

cdr3_nt: TGTGCCAGCAGCTTAGCCCCGCAGGCTAATGGCTACACCTTC
cdr3_aa: CASSLAPQANGYTF
j_call: TRBJ1-2
clone_size: few
v_call: TRBV7-2
d_call: NA

cdr3_nt: TGCGCCAGCAGCCTACAGGGCACTAATGAAAAACTGTTTTTT
cdr3_aa: CASSLQGTNEKLFF
j_call: TRBJ1-4
clone_size: NA
v_call: TRBV5-1
d_call: NA

cdr3_nt: TGCAGTGCTAGTGCTACTCCGGGGCCGTACTTC
cdr3_aa: CSASATPGPYF
j_call: TRBJ2-7
clone_size: few
v_call: TRBV20-1
d_call: NA

cdr3_nt: TGCAGTGGGAGCGGGCGCGACACCGGGGAGCTGTTTTTT
cdr3_aa: CSGSGRDTGELFF
j_call: TRBJ2-2
clone_size: many
v_call: TRBV20-1
d_call: NA

cdr3_nt: TGCAGTGCGGCTAGCGGGATGGATGACAATGAGCAGTTCTTC
cdr3_aa: CSAASGMDDNEQFF
j_call: TRBJ2-1
clone_size: many
v_call: TRBV20-1
d_call: TRBD2

cdr3_nt: TGTGCCAGCGGCATGACTAGCGGGGGGGTTACAGATACGCACTATTTT
cdr3_aa: CASGMTSGGVTDTHYF
j_call: TRBJ2-3
clone_size: NA
v_call: TRBV5-4
d_call: TRBD2

cdr3_nt: TGCGCAAGCAGCCCCTACGGCTCAACTAATGAAAAACTGTTTTTT
cdr3_aa: CASSPYGSTNEKLFF
j_call: TRBJ1-4
clone_size: NA
v_call: TRBV4-1
d_call: NA

cdr3_nt: TGTGCCTCCAGTGATTTCGGACAGGGGGGAAATGAGTTGTTCTTC
cdr3_aa: CASSDFGQGGNELFF
j_call: TRBJ2-1
clone_size: NA
v_call: TRBV24-1
d_call: TRBD1

cdr3_nt: TGCAGCGCTGACCGACAGGGTGCTAGCACAGTTACGCAGTATTTT
cdr3_aa: CSADRQGASTVTQYF
j_call: TRBJ2-3
clone_size: NA
v_call: TRBV20-1
d_call: TRBD1

cdr3_nt: TGTGCCAGCAGTTACGACCTATCGGAAAACACCTGGGAGCTGTTTTTT
cdr3_aa: CASSYDLSENTWELFF
j_call: TRBJ2-2
clone_size: NA
v_call: TRBV6-6
d_call: NA

cdr3_nt: TGTGCCAGTCTCCGACAGGGGAGCACTGAAGCTTTCTTT
cdr3_aa: CASLRQGSTEAFF
j_call: TRBJ1-1
clone_size: NA
v_call: TRBV19
d_call: TRBD1

cdr3_nt: TGTGCCAGCAGTCCCATAGCGGGGGGAGATACGCAGTATTTT
cdr3_aa: CASSPIAGGDTQYF
j_call: TRBJ2-3
clone_size: NA
v_call: TRBV12-3/TRBV12-4
d_call: TRBD2

cdr3_nt: TGCAGTGCTAGGCTAGCGGGAGCTAGCACAGATACGCAGTATTTT
cdr3_aa: CSARLAGASTDTQYF
j_call: TRBJ2-3
clone_size: many
v_call: TRBV20-1
d_call: TRBD2

cdr3_nt: TGTGCCAGCAGCTTCAGACTAACGGACGGTTCACCCCTCCACTTT
cdr3_aa: CASSFRLTDGSPLHF
j_call: TRBJ1-6
clone_size: NA
v_call: TRBV5-1
d_call: NA

cdr3_nt: TGTGCCAGCAGTTCAGGACAGGGGCAAGAGACCCAGTACTTC
cdr3_aa: CASSSGQGQETQYF
j_call: TRBJ2-5
clone_size: few
v_call: TRBV12-3/TRBV12-4
d_call: TRBD1

cdr3_nt: TGTGCCAGCAGTTTAGAGGGGGGCGGGGGGTCTAGAGGCGAGCAGTACTTC
cdr3_aa: CASSLEGGGGSRGEQYF
j_call: TRBJ2-7
clone_size: NA
v_call: TRBV12-3/TRBV12-4
d_call: TRBD2

cdr3_nt: TGCAGTGCTCGACCACTAGCGGGACTCAAGGCGGCCCAGTACTTC
cdr3_aa: CSARPLAGLKAAQYF
j_call: TRBJ2-5
clone_size: many
v_call: TRBV20-1
d_call: TRBD2

cdr3_nt: TGTGCCAGCAGCTTAGGCGGGAGTTCCTACAATGAGCAGTCCTTC
cdr3_aa: CASSLGGSSYNEQSF
j_call: TRBJ2-1
clone_size: NA
v_call: TRBV11-1
d_call: TRBD2

cdr3_nt: TGTGCCAGCAGTTCTTACAGTGAATCACCCCTCCACTTT
cdr3_aa: CASSSYSESPLHF
j_call: TRBJ1-6
clone_size: medium-sized
v_call: TRBV6-5
d_call: NA

cdr3_nt: TGTGCCTGCAGTTGGAACATGGTTGAGCAGTTCTTC
cdr3_aa: CACSWNMVEQFF
j_call: TRBJ2-1
clone_size: NA
v_call: TRBV12-3/TRBV12-4
d_call: NA

cdr3_nt: TGCAGCGTTGAGTCGGGTTCCGGGAGCACTGATGCTTTATTT
cdr3_aa: CSVESGSGSTDALF
j_call: TRBJ1-1
clone_size: NA
v_call: TRBV29-1
d_call: NA

cdr3_nt: TGTGCCAGCAGTCCTAGGGGAACAGGGTTAGGTCAGCCCCAGCATTTT
cdr3_aa: CASSPRGTGLGQPQHF
j_call: TRBJ1-5
clone_size: NA
v_call: TRBV12-3/TRBV12-4
d_call: NA

cdr3_nt: TGTGCCAGCAGCTTAGGTACTAGCGGGTCTAGCTCCTACAATGAGCAGTTCTTC
cdr3_aa: CASSLGTSGSSSYNEQFF
j_call: TRBJ2-1
clone_size: NA
v_call: TRBV11-2
d_call: TRBD2

cdr3_nt: TGCGCCAGCAGCCGGCGGGGCGCTACTGGGGATGAAAAACTGTTTTTT
cdr3_aa: CASSRRGATGDEKLFF
j_call: TRBJ1-4
clone_size: many
v_call: TRBV4-3
d_call: NA

cdr3_nt: TGTGCCAGCAGCCCGGGGGGTCCTGGGACTGAAGCTTTCTTT
cdr3_aa: CASSPGGPGTEAFF
j_call: TRBJ1-1
clone_size: many
v_call: TRBV7-8
d_call: NA

cdr3_nt: TGTGCAAGTAGCCTCACGGGTGGGGTCAGTAATTCACCCCTCCACTTT
cdr3_aa: CASSLTGGVSNSPLHF
j_call: TRBJ1-6
clone_size: NA
v_call: TRBV11-2
d_call: NA

cdr3_nt: TGCGCCAGCAGCTTCTACAGCGCGAGTGCGAATGAGCAGTTCTTC
cdr3_aa: CASSFYSASANEQFF
j_call: TRBJ2-1
clone_size: NA
v_call: TRBV11-2
d_call: NA

cdr3_nt: TGTGCCAGCGGCCTCAACACGGGCCACGAGCAGTACTTC
cdr3_aa: CASGLNTGHEQYF
j_call: TRBJ2-7
clone_size: NA
v_call: TRBV11-2
d_call: NA

cdr3_nt: TGCAGTACTAGAGCAATGGGCTCTAGGGCCAACGTCCTGACTTTC
cdr3_aa: CSTRAMGSRANVLTF
j_call: TRBJ2-6
clone_size: few
v_call: TRBV20-1
d_call: NA

cdr3_nt: TGTGCCAGCAGTCCGCCGCCCAGGGAGAGCAATCAGCCCCAGCATTTT
cdr3_aa: CASSPPPRESNQPQHF
j_call: TRBJ1-5
clone_size: few
v_call: TRBV6-6
d_call: NA

cdr3_nt: TGCAGTGGTAGAGATCTTGGAGAGTCTAACGAGCAGTACTTC
cdr3_aa: CSGRDLGESNEQYF
j_call: TRBJ2-7
clone_size: NA
v_call: TRBV20-1
d_call: NA

cdr3_nt: TGCGCCAGCAGCCAAGAGCACGACTCGGGAGTATATGGCTACACCTTC
cdr3_aa: CASSQEHDSGVYGYTF
j_call: TRBJ1-2
clone_size: many
v_call: TRBV4-3
d_call: NA

cdr3_nt: TGTGCCAGCAGTTACTACAGGCCTGGGAGGGGGGGCAATCAGCCCCAGCATTTT
cdr3_aa: CASSYYRPGRGGNQPQHF
j_call: TRBJ1-5
clone_size: once
v_call: TRBV6-5
d_call: NA

cdr3_nt: TGCGCCAGCAGCTCCGGGAGGGCCGCTCAAGAGACCCAGTACTTC
cdr3_aa: CASSSGRAAQETQYF
j_call: TRBJ2-5
clone_size: few
v_call: TRBV5-1
d_call: TRBD2